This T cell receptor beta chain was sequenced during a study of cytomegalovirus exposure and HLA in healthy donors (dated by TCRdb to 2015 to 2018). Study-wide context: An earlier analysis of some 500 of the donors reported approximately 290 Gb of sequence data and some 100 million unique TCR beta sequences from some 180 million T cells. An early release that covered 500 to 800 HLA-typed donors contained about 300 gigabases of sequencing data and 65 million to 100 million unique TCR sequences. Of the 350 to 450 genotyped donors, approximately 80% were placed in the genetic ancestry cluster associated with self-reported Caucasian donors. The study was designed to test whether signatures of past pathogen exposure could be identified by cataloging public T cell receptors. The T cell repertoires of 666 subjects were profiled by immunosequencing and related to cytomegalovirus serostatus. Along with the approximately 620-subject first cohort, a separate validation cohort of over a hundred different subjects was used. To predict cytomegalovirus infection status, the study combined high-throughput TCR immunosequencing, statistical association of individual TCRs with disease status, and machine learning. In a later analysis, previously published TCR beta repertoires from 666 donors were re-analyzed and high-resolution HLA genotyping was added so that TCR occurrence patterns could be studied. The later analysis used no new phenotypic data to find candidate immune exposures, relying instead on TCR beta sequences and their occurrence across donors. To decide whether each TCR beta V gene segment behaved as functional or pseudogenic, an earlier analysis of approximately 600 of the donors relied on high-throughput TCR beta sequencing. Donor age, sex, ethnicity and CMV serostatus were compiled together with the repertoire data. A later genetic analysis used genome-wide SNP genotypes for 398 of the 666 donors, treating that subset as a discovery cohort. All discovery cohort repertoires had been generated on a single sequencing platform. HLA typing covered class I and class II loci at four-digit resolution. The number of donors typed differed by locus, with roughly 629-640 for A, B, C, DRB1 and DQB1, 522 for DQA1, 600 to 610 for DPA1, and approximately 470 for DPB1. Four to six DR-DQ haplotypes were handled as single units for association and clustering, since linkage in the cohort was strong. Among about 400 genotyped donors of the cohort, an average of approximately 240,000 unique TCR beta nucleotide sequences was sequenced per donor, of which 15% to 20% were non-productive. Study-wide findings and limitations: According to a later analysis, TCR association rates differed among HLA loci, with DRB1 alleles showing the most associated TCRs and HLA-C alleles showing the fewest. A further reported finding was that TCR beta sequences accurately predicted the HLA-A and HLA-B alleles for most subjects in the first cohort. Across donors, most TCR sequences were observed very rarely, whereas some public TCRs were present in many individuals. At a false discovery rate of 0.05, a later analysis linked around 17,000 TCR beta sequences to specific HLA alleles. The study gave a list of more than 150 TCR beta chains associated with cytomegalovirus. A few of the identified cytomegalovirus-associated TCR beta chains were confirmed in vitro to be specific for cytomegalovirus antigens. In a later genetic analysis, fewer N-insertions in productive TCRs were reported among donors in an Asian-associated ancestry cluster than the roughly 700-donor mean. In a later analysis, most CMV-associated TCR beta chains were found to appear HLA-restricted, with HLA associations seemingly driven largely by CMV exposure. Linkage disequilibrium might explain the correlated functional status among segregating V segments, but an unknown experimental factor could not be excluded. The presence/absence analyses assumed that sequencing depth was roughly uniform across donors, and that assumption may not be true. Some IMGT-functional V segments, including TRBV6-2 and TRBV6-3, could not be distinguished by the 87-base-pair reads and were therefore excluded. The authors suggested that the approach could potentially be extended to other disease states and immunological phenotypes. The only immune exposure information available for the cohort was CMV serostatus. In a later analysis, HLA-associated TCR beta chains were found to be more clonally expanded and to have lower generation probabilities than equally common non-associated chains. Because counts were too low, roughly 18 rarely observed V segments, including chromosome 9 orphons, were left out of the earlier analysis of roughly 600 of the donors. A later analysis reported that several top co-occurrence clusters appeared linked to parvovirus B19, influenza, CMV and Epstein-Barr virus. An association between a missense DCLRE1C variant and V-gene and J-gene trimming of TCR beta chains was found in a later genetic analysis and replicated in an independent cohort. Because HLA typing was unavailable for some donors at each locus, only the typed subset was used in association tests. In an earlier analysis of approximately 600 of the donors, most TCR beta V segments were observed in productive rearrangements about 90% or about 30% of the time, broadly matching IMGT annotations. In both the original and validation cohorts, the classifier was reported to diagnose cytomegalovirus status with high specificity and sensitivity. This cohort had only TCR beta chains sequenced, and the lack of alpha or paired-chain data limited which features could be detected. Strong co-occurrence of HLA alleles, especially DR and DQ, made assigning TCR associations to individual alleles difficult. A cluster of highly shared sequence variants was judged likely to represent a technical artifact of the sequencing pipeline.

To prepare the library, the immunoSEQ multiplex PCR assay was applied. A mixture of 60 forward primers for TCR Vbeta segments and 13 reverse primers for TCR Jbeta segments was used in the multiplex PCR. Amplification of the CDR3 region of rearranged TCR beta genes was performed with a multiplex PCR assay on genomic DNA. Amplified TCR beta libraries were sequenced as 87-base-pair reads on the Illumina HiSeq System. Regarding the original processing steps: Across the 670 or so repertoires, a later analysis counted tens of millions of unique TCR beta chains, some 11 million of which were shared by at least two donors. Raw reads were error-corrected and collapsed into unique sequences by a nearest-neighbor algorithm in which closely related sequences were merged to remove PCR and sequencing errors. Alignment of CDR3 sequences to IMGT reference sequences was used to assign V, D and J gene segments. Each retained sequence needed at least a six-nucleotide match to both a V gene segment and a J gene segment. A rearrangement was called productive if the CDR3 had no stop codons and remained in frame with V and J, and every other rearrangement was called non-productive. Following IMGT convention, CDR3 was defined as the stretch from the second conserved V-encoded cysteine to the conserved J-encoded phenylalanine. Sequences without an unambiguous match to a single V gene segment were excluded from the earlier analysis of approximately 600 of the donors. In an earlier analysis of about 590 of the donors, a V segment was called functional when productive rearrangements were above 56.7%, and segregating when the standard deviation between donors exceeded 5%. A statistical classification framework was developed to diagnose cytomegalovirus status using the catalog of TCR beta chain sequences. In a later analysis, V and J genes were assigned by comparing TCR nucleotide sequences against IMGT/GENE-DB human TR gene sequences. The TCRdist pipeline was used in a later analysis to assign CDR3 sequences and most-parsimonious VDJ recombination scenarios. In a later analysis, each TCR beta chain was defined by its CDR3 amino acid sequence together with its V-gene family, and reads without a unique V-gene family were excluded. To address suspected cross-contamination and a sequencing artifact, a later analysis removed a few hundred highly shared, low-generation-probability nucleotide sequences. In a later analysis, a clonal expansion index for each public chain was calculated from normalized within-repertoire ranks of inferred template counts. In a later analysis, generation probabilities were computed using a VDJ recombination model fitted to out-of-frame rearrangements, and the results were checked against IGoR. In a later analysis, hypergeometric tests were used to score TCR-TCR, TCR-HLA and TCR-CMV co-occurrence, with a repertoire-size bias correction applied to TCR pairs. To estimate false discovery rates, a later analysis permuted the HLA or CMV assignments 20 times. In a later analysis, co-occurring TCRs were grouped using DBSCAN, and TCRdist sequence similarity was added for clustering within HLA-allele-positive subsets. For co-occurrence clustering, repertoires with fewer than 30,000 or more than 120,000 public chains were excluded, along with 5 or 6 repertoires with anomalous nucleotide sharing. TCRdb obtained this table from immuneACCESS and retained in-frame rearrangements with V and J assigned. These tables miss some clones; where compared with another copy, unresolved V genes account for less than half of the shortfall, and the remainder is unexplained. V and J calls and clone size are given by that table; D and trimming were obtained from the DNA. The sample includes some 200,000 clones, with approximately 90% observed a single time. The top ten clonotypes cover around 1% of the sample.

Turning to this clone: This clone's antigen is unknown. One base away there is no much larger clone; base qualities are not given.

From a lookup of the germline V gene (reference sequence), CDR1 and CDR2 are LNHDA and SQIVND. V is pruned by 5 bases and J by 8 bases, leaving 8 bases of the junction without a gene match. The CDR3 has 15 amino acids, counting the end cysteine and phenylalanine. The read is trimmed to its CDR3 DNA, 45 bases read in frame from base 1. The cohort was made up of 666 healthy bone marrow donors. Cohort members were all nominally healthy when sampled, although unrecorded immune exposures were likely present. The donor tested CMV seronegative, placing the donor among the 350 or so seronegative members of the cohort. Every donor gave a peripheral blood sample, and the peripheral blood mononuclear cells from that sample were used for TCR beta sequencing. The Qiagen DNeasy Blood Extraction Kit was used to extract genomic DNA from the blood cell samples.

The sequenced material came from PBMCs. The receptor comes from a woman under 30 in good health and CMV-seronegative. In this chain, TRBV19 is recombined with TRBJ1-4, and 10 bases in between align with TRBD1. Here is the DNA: TGTGCCAGTAGTGGTCCGGGACAGGGGCCGGAAAAACTGTTTTTT. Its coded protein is CASSGPGQGPEKLFF.